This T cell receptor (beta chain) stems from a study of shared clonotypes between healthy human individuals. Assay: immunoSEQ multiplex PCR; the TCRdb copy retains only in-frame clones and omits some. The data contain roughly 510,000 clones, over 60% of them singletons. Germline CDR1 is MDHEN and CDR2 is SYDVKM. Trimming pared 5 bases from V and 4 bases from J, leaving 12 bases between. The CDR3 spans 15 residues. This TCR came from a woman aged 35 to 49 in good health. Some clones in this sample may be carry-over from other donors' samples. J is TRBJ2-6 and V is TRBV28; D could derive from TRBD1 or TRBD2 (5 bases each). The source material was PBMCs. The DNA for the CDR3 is TGTGCCAGCAGTACCCCCGGGGCGGGGGCCAACGTCCTGACTTTC. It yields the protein CASSTPGAGANVLTF.